The 10 T cell receptor beta chains below come from one sample, sequenced in a study of Ad26.COV2.S vaccination and SARS-CoV-2 variants. Profiled with immunoSEQ multiplex PCR; TCRdb holds only in-frame clones, not every one. The table lists 350,000 to 500,000 clones, about 91% of them singletons. As to treatment: roughly 18 received Ad26.COV2.S at low or high dose, single or two shots; several received placebo; per-sample allocation not given. Samples came from day 63 after the first vaccine or placebo injection. Sequenced material: peripheral blood, taken in a trial of Ad26.COV2.S vaccine versus placebo. These receptors were taken from a person aged 18 to 65 who received the Ad26.COV2.S COVID-19 vaccine or a placebo.

V is TRBV7-2 and J is TRBJ1-6; D is ambiguous. Germline loops: CDR1 SGHTA, CDR2 FQGNSA. The V end was cut by 1 base, the J end by 7 bases, with 11 bases between. CDR3 length: 15 residues. CDR3 sequence reads: CASSLGLVSNSPLHF. The CDR3 coding sequence is TGTGCCAGCAGCTTAGGGCTTGTTTCGAATTCACCCCTCCACTTT.

This chain links TRBV28 with TRBJ2-3; no definite D call. This CDR3 comprises 14 residues. Germline V gene data show CDR1 as MDHEN and CDR2 as SYDVKM. The V and J ends lost 3 bases and 4 bases respectively, with 11 bases between them. In nucleotides, the CDR3 is TGTGCCAGCAGTTTTTTATTACGGTCAGATACGCAGTATTTT. As protein: CASSFLLRSDTQYF.

This chain joins TRBV3-1 (or the pseudogene TRBV3-2) and TRBJ1-6; the match to TRBD1 covers 9 bases. V was clipped by 4 bases and J by 9 bases; unmatched bases: 4. The CDR3 runs 14 residues. The germline CDR1 and CDR2 sequences are LGHDT and YNNKEL (reference sequence). CDR3 coding DNA: TGTGCCAGCAGCCTACAGGGGGCTCGTTCACCCCTCCACTTT. Protein product: CASSLQGARSPLHF.

This chain joins TRBV5-4 and TRBJ2-2; TRBD1 agrees at 7 bases. The CDR3 is 14 residues long. Trimming took 2 bases from V and 5 from J; bases not matched to a gene: 3. CDR1 is SGHNT and CDR2 is YYREEE in the germline V gene (reference sequence). The CDR3 region is CASSFDRETGELFF. The CDR3, as DNA: TGTGCCAGCAGCTTCGACAGGGAAACCGGGGAGCTGTTTTTT. Full variable domain (missing parts from reference TRBV5-4 and TRBJ2-2): ETGVTQSPTHLIKTRGQQVTLRCSSQSGHNTVSWYQQALGQGPQFIFQYYREEENGRGNFPPRFSGLQFPNYSSELNVNALELDDSALYLCASSFDRETGELFFGEGSRLTVL.

This chain links TRBV7-2 with TRBJ1-5; TRBD1 matches 7 bases. Trimming removed 5 bases from V and 0 bases from J; junction bases left unmatched: 10. The CDR3 contains 17 residues. Germline CDR1 and CDR2: SGHTA and FQGNSA. The CDR3 nucleotides are TGTGCCAGCAGCCTGCGAACAGGGGCTTATAGCAATCAGCCCCAGCATTTT. Translating gives CASSLRTGAYSNQPQHF.

The chain recombines TRBV6-5 with TRBJ2-7; D is ambiguous. Trimming stripped 8 bases from V and 2 bases from J, with 16 bases between. The CDR3 spans 14 residues. Germline V gene lookup returns CDR1 MNHEY and CDR2 SVGAGI. Written as DNA, the CDR3 is TGTGCCAGCCTAATCCGCGACGGACCCTACGAGCAGTACTTC. As protein: CASLIRDGPYEQYF.

The chain couples TRBV24-1 to TRBJ2-5; D is ambiguous. V was trimmed by 9 bases and J by 5 bases, leaving 6 bases between them. The CDR3 sequence is 10 residues long. The germline CDR1 and CDR2 sequences are KGHDR and SFDVKD. CDR3: CATATETQYF. The DNA for the CDR3 is TGTGCCACCGCCACCGAGACCCAGTACTTC.

The J gene is TRBJ1-2, the V gene TRBV24-1; TRBD1 agrees at 7 bases. Trimming took 4 bases from V and 5 from J; bases not matched to a gene: 6. Germline CDR1 KGHDR, CDR2 SFDVKD. The length of the CDR3 is 14 residues. CDR3 sequence: CATSEGQVGYGYTF. CDR3 DNA: TGTGCCACCAGTGAAGGACAGGTTGGATATGGCTACACCTTC.

This chain uses TRBV4-3 with TRBJ1-5; no reliable D call. V was trimmed by 0 bases and J by 9 bases, leaving 12 bases between them. Germline assignment: CDR1 LGHNA and CDR2 YSLEER. The CDR3 length is 14 residues. Here the CDR3 reads CASSQDRLRPPQHF. In DNA, the CDR3 is TGCGCCAGCAGCCAAGACCGCCTAAGGCCGCCCCAGCATTTT.

The J gene is TRBJ2-1, the V gene TRBV5-1; 11 bases match TRBD2. The CDR3 has 19 residues. Germline CDR1 and CDR2: SGHRS and YFSETQ. The trim removed 4 bases at V and 0 bases at J, leaving 12 bases unmatched. CDR3 residues: CASSRPSLAGGDSYNEQFF. CDR3 bases: TGCGCCAGCAGCAGACCTTCTTTAGCGGGGGGGGACTCCTACAATGAGCAGTTCTTC.